This entry concerns a single T cell receptor beta chain. V gave up 2 bases and J gave up 12 bases, with 17 bases separating them. CDR3 length: 14 residues. Germline V lookup: CDR1 GTSNPN, CDR2 SVGIG (reference sequence). TCRdb's copy holds only in-frame clones and misses some; the assay was immunoSEQ multiplex PCR. The sample includes 130,000 or so clones, more than 70% seen only once; the top ten take 4.3%. The sample comes from a study of blood T cell repertoires in COVID-19. Study-wide context: Samples taken during acute and convalescent COVID-19 were collected in the United States, Italy and Spain.

This clonotype was obtained from a human donor in a cohort sampled during active COVID-19. Sequencing input: peripheral blood. The rearrangement links TRBV30 to TRBJ2-6; D gene unclear. CDR3 sequence reads: CAWSLLRVQSVLTF. In DNA form, the CDR3 reads TGTGCCTGGAGTTTACTCCGGGTCCAAAGCGTCCTGACTTTC.